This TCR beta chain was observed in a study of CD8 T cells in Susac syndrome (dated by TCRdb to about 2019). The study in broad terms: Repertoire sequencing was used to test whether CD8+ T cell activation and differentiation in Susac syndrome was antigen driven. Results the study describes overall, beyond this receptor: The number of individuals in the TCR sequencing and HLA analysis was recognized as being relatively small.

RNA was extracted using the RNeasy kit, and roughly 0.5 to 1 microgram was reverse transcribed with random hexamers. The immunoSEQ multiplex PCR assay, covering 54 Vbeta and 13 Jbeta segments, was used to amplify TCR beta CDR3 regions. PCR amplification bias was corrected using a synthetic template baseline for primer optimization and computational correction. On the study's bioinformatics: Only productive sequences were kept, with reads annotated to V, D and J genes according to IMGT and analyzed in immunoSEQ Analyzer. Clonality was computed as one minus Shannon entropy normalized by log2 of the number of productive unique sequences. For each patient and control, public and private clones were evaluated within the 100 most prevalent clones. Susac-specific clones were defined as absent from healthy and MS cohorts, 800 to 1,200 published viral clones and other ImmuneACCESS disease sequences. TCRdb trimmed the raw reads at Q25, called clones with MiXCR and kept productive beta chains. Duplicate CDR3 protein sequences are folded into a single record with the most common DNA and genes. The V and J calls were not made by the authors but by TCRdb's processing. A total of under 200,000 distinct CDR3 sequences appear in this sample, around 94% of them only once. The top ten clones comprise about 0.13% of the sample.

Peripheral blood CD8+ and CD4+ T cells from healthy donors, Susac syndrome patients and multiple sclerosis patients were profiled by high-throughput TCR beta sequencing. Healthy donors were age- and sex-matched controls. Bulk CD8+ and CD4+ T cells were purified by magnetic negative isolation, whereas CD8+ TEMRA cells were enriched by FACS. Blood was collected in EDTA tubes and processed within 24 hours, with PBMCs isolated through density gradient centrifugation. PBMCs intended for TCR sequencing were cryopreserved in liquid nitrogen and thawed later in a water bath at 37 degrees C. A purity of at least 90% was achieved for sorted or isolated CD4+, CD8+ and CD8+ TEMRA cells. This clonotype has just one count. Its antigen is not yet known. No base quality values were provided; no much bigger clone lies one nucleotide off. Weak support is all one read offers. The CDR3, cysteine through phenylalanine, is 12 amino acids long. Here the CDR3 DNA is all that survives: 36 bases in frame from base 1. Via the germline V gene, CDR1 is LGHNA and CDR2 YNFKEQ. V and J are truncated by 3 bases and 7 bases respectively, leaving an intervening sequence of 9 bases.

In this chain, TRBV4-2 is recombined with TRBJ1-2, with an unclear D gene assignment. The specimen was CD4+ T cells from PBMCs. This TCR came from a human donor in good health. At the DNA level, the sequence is TGTGCCAGCAGCCAGACCGGAGGTGGCTACACCTTC. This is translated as CASSQTGGGYTF.